The sample holds one count of the clone carrying this T cell receptor (beta chain). This CDR3 region has 11 residues. Germline CDR1 is GTSNPN and CDR2 is SVGIG (reference sequence). The germline V and J ends were trimmed by 0 bases and 9 bases, with 6 bases remaining between them. This sample was taken from a study of OX40 agonist ivuxolimab in advanced cancers. Some clones are missing from TCRdb's copy, which holds only in-frame ones; the method was immunoSEQ multiplex PCR. Of 65,000 to 75,000 clones listed, around 83% are singletons. The rearrangement uses TRBV30 and TRBJ1-3; D is uncertain. The receptor was isolated from an adult with an advanced solid tumor such as melanoma, head and neck, liver or kidney cancer. The sequencing here drew on CD4+ or CD8+ T cells sorted from blood, taken in a trial of the OX40 agonist ivuxolimab. The CDR3 DNA follows: TGTGCCTGGAGTGTAACGGGCACCATATATTTT. This encodes CAWSVTGTIYF.